The clone carrying this T cell receptor (beta chain) was observed once. Sequence at one end of the junction differs from germline and may be a read error. The authors took PBMCs from 10 ml fresh peripheral blood. The data belong to a study of T cells in Graves' hyperthyroidism and ophthalmopathy. The CDR3 runs 16 residues. Germline V gene data show CDR1 as MDHEN and CDR2 as SYDVKM. Regions amplified from RNA transcripts were the TCR beta CDR3 regions. With the HTBI primer set, the TCR CDR3 went through a first round of RT-PCR. One entry per CDR3 protein results from TCRdb running MiXCR on the multiplex PCR reads. The sample carries hundreds of thousands of distinct CDR3 sequences, around 15% recorded once.

V usage is TRBV28 and J usage is TRBJ2-5, with 11 bases that match TRBD2. The sequencing sample was made of blood. This TCR came from a woman in her thirties with Graves' hyperthyroidism. The CDR3 sequence is CAMSKPLAGEGEAQYF. CDR3 nucleotide sequence: TGTGCCATGTCAAAACCACTAGCGGGAGAAGGAGAGGCCCAGTACTTC.